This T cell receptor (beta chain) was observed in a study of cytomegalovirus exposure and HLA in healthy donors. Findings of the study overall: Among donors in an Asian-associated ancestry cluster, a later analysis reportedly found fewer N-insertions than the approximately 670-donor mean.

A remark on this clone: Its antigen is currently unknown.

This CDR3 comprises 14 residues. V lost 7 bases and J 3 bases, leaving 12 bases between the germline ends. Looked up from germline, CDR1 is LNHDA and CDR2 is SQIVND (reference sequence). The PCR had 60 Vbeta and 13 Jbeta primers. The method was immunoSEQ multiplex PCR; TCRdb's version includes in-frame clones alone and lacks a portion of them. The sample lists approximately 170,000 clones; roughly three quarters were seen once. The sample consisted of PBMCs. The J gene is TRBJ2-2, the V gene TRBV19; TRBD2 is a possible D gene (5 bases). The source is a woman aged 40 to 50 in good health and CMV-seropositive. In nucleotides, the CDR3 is TGTGCCAGTAAAGAGGGCAGTCACACCGGGGAGCTGTTTTTT. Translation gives CASKEGSHTGELFF.